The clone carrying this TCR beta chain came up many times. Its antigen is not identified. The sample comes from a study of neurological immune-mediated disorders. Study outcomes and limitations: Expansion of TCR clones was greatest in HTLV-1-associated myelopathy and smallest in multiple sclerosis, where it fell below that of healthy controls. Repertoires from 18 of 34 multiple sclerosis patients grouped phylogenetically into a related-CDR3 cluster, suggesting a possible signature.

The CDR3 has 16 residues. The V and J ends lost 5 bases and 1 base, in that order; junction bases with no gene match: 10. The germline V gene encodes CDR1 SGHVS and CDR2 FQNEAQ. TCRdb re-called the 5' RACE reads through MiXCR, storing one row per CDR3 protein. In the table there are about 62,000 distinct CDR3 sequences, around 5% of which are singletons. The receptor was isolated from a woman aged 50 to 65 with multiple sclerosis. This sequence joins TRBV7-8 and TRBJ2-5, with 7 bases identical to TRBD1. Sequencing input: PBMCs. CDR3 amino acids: CASSLTGWEIQETQYF. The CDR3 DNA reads TGTGCCAGCAGCCTGACAGGGTGGGAGATCCAAGAGACCCAGTACTTC.